The T cell receptor (beta chain) under discussion was sequenced for a study of blood T cell repertoires in COVID-19. Turning to the study itself: Material from acute and convalescent COVID-19 was sourced from the United States, Italy and Spain. T cells, B-cell-depleted T cells, or PBMCs provided the cDNA or gDNA that served as material.

In germline, CDR1 is LGHDT, CDR2 YNNKEL (reference sequence). V shed 0 bases, J shed 2 bases, and the junction held 2 bases outside the gene matches. The CDR3 extends over 16 amino acids. As handled by the study authors: Amplification from reference gene primers served as the basis for estimated nucleated cell counts. The protocol was immunoSEQ multiplex PCR, while the TCRdb copy is restricted to in-frame clones and leaves out a portion. D and trimming were read from the DNA, whereas the V and J calls and clone size are those reported in that table. The sample lists around 240,000 clones; 84% were seen once.

This clonotype originated in a middle-aged woman who had recovered from COVID-19. The chain joins TRBV3-1 (or the pseudogene TRBV3-2) to TRBJ2-5; 11 bases map to TRBD2. The material sequenced was peripheral blood. CDR3 protein: CASSQEPSGGQETQYF. The CDR3, as DNA: TGTGCCAGCAGCCAAGAGCCTAGCGGGGGGCAAGAGACCCAGTACTTC.